This record covers a single TCR beta chain. RNA transcripts provided the source from which TCR beta CDR3 regions were amplified. First-round RT-PCR of the TCR CDR3 relied on the HTBI primer set. A single record per CDR3 protein comes from TCRdb applying MiXCR to the multiplex PCR reads. The sample holds a few hundred thousand distinct CDR3 sequences; approximately 23% are singletons and the top ten take around two thirds. The data stem from a study of T cells in Graves' hyperthyroidism and ophthalmopathy. Among ophthalmopathy patients, the Clinical Activity Score reached at least 3, the NOSPECS grade reached at least 4, and duration remained under 3 months. CDR3 length: 13 residues. The germline gives CDR1 SGHRS, CDR2 YFSETQ. Trimming cost V 0 bases and J 6 bases, with 9 bases left between them.

The specimen sequenced was blood. The receptor comes from a man between 25 and 39 years old with Graves' ophthalmopathy. The J gene is TRBJ1-1, the V gene TRBV5-1; D gene ambiguous. Written as DNA, the CDR3 is TGCGCCAGCAGCTTGGGACATGGACCTGAAGCTTTCTTT. It specifies CASSLGHGPEAFF.